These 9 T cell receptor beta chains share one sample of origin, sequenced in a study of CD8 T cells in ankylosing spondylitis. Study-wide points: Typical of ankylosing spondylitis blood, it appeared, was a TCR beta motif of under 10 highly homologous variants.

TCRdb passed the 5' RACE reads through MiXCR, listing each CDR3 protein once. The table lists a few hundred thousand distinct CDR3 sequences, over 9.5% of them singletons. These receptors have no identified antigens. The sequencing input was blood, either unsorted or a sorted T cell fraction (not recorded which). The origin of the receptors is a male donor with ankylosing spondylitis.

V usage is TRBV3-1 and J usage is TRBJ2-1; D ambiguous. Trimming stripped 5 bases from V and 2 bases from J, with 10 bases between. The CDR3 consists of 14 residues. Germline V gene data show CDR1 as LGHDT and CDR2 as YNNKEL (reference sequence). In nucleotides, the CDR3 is TGTGCCAGCAGCACAATTGGGGCCTACAATGAGCAGTTCTTC. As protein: CASSTIGAYNEQFF.

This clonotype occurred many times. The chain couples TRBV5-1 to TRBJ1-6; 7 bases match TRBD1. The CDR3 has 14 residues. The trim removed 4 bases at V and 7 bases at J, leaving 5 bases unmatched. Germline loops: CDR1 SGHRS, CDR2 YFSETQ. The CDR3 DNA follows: TGCGCCAGCAGCAGGGGGACAGCCAATTCACCCCTCCACTTT. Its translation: CASSRGTANSPLHF.

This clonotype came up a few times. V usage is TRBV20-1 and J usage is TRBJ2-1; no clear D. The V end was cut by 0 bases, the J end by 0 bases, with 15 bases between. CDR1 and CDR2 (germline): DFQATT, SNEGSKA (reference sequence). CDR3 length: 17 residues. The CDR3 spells CSARDLYAESSYNEQFF. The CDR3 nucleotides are TGCAGTGCTAGAGATCTGTATGCGGAAAGCTCCTACAATGAGCAGTTCTTC.

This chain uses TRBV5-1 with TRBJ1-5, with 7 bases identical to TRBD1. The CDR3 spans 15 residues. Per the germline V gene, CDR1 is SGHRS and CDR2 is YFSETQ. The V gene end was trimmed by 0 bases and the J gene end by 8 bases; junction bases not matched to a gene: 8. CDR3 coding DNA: TGCGCCAGCAGCTTGGGAGGGGGCTCTAGAGAGCCCCAGCATTTT. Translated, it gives CASSLGGGSREPQHF.

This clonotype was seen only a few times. The CDR3 DNA sequence: TGTGCCAGCAGCTTAGAAGTGACAGGGGGCAGTGAGCAGTTCTTC. Translation gives CASSLEVTGGSEQFF. The J gene is TRBJ2-1, the V gene TRBV7-9; 10 nucleotides line up with TRBD1. This CDR3 spans 15 amino acids. V was pared by 1 base and J by 9 bases, with 6 bases of the junction left unmatched. Germline V gives CDR1 SEHNR, CDR2 FQNEAQ (reference sequence). The full variable domain, in which reference TRBV7-9 and TRBJ2-1 provide the parts outside the CDR3, is DTGVSQNPRHKITKRGQNVTFRCDPISEHNRLYWYRQTLGQGPEFLTYFQNEAQLEKSRLLSDRFSAERPKGSFSTLEIQRTEQGDSAMYLCASSLEVTGGSEQFFGPGTRLTVL.

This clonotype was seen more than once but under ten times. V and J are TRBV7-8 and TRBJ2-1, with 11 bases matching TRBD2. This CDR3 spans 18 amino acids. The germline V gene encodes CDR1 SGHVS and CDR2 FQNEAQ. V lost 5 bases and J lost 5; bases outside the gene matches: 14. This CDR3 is CASSHDVFLAGGNNEQFF. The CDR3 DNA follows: TGTGCCAGCAGCCATGATGTCTTCTTAGCGGGAGGGAACAATGAGCAGTTCTTC.

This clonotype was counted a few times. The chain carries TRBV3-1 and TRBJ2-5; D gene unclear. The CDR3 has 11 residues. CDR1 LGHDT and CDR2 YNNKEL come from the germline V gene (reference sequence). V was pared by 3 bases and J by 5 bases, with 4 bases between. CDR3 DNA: TGTGCCAGCAGCCATTGGGAGACCCAGTACTTC. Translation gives CASSHWETQYF.

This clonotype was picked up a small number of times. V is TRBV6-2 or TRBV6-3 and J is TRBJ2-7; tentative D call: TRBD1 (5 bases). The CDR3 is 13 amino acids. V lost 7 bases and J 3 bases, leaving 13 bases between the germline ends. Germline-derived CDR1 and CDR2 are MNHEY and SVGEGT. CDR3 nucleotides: TGTGCCAGCACCACCTCAGGGATCTACGAGCAGTACGTC. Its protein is CASTTSGIYEQYV.

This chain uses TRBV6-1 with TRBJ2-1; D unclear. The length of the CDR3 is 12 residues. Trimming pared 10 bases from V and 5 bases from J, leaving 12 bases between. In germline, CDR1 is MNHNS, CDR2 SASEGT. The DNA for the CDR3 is TGTGCCACCCAGAAGTATGACAATGAGCAGTTCTTC. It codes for CATQKYDNEQFF.